A selection of T cell receptor beta chains follows, all from one sample in a study of beta chain features in type 1 diabetes. Assay used: immunoSEQ multiplex PCR; TCRdb lists only in-frame clones, some missing. The sample lists more than 120,000 clones; more than 10% were seen once. Source material: central memory CD4+ T cells from blood. The receptors stem from a man between 18 and 29 years old with type 1 diabetes. Each CDR3 is given with its conserved first and last residue. A D gene is named only where the DNA matches it firmly. The size entry is marked missing in some rows and otherwise reads once, few, many or a size class.

V	size	D	J	DNA	CDR3
TRBV2	.	.	TRBJ1-1	TGTGCCAGCAGGGCGCTGGTGAAGGCTTTCTTT	CASRALVKAFF
TRBV5-6	.	.	TRBJ2-2	TGTGCCAGCAGCCCCGCGGAGGGGCGCCCCCGATTCGAGGAGCTGTTTTTT	CASSPAEGRPRFEELFF
TRBV28	few	TRBD1	TRBJ1-1	TGTGCCACCCGACAGGGAGGCACTGAAGCTTTCTTT	CATRQGGTEAFF
TRBV9	few	.	TRBJ1-6	TGTGCCAGCAGCGTAAACGCGGAAGCACCCCTCCACTTT	CASSVNAEAPLHF
TRBV30	many	.	TRBJ1-4	TGTGCCTGGAGTGCCCCTCTTCGTGAGGAAAAACTGTTTTTT	CAWSAPLREEKLFF
TRBV28	few	.	TRBJ2-1	TGTGCCAGCAGGAAACAGGGCCGCAATGAGCAGTTCTTC	CASRKQGRNEQFF
TRBV11-2	.	.	TRBJ2-3	TGTGCCAGCAGCTTAGAATTAGCAGGCACAGATACGCAGTATTTT	CASSLELAGTDTQYF
TRBV7-2	.	.	TRBJ2-1	TGTGCCAGCGGTGTCAATGAGCAGTTCTTC	CASGVNEQFF
TRBV10-3	few	.	TRBJ1-2	TGTGCCATCAGTGAGGGTGGGCAGGGCCCTGGCTACACCTTC	CAISEGGQGPGYTF
TRBV7-2	.	TRBD1	TRBJ1-4	TGTGCCAGCACCCGCATAGGACAGGCGAGTAGTGAAAAACTGTTTTTT	CASTRIGQASSEKLFF
TRBV6-5	few	.	TRBJ1-2	TGTGCCAGCAGCCTAGGGGAAGGACGGAACTATGGCTACACCTTC	CASSLGEGRNYGYTF
TRBV2	.	.	TRBJ2-3	TGTGCCAGCAGTGCCTCTTCCGTCACAGATACGCAGTATTTT	CASSASSVTDTQYF
TRBV18	few	TRBD1	TRBJ2-7	TGTGCCAGCTCACCAGGAAACAGGGGGGAACACTACGAGCAGTACTTC	CASSPGNRGEHYEQYF
TRBV6-5	.	.	TRBJ2-2	TGTGCCAGCAGTCGAGGGACGAACACCGGGGAGCTGTTTTTT	CASSRGTNTGELFF
TRBV29-1	few	.	TRBJ2-3	TGCAGCGTTGTAGGATCTACGAGCCCCACAGATACGCAGTATTTT	CSVVGSTSPTDTQYF